This passage covers 28 T cell receptor beta chains from one sample sequenced in a study of CD8+ T cells in alopecia areata. Specified treatment: oral pan-JAK inhibitor, 5-10 mg twice daily. RNA, once extracted, was reverse transcribed into cDNA for use as the sequencing template. Repertoires were generated with immunoSEQ multiplex PCR, while TCRdb's copy carries only in-frame clones and drops some. The sample lists a few hundred thousand clones; 60% were seen once. Sequencing was performed on CD4+ T cells sorted from blood, taken around week 53, from a patient treated with tofacitinib. Receptors were obtained from a human donor with alopecia areata.

The chain joins TRBV29-1 to TRBJ1-5; 8 positions match TRBD1. This CDR3 has 13 residues. Germline CDR1 and CDR2: SQVTM and ANQGSEA. With 6 bases clipped from V and 4 bases from J, the junction kept 5 bases outside the gene matches. CDR3 coding DNA: TGCAGCGTGGGACAGGCAGTGAATCAGCCCCAGCATTTT. Its translation: CSVGQAVNQPQHF.

V usage is TRBV6-1 and J usage is TRBJ2-7, with 10 nucleotides matching TRBD1. The CDR3 runs to 15 residues. After removal of 6 bases from V and 0 bases from J, the junction contained 5 bases not matched to a gene. Germline assignment: CDR1 MNHNS and CDR2 SASEGT. CDR3 region: CASSRTGGSSYEQYF. CDR3 nucleotide sequence: TGTGCCAGCAGCCGGACAGGGGGGAGCTCCTACGAGCAGTACTTC.

The chain is built from TRBV18 and TRBJ2-7; 11 nucleotides line up with TRBD2. Losses at the gene ends were 3 bases for V and 2 bases for J; bases not matched to a gene: 3. CDR3 length: 15 amino acids. Germline V gene sequence: CDR1 KGHSH, CDR2 LQKENI. In DNA form, the CDR3 reads TGTGCCAGCTCACCGAGACTAGCGGGGACCTACGAGCAGTACTTC. Its protein product is CASSPRLAGTYEQYF.

This clone has a handful of counts. This chain uses TRBV7-9 with TRBJ1-1; D is undetermined. Per the germline V gene, CDR1 is SEHNR and CDR2 is FQNEAQ (reference sequence). The length of the CDR3 is 13 residues. Trimming left V 3 bases short and J 4 bases short, with 9 bases between. In DNA, the CDR3 is TGTGCCAGCAGCTTCGAGGTCGGCACTGAAGCTTTCTTT. This gives the protein CASSFEVGTEAFF.

The chain recombines TRBV30 with TRBJ2-5; a possible D gene is TRBD2 (5 bases). The germline V gene encodes CDR1 GTSNPN and CDR2 SVGIG (reference sequence). The V and J ends lost 3 bases and 5 bases respectively, with 13 bases between them. The CDR3 consists of 13 residues. CDR3: CAWSSTSAETQYF. In DNA, the CDR3 is TGTGCCTGGAGCAGCACTAGTGCGGAGACCCAGTACTTC.

This chain joins TRBV5-6 and TRBJ2-1, with D perhaps TRBD2 (5 bases). Trimming pared 1 base from V and 3 bases from J, leaving 11 bases between. CDR1 and CDR2 (germline): SGHDT, YYEEEE. The CDR3 is made up of 15 amino acids. In nucleotides, the CDR3 is TGTGCCAGCAGCTTGTCCGGTCGGGACTACAATGAGCAGTTCTTC. It is translated as CASSLSGRDYNEQFF.

This clone was counted between two and nine times. The chain recombines TRBV29-1 with TRBJ2-3; 8 positions agree with TRBD2. Germline loops: CDR1 SQVTM, CDR2 ANQGSEA. Unmatched junction bases numbered 13, after V lost 2 bases and J lost 0 bases. CDR3 size: 18 residues. CDR3 DNA sequence: TGCAGCGTTGAAAGCTTTGTGCTAGCGGGTGAAAGCACAGATACGCAGTATTTT. It codes for CSVESFVLAGESTDTQYF.

In this sample, this clone turned up a few times. The CDR3 DNA is TGTGCCAGCAGCTTTTGGGGGGCCTCCTACGAGCAGTACTTC. Residues: CASSFWGASYEQYF. V is TRBV5-6 and J is TRBJ2-7, with D possibly being TRBD1 or TRBD2 (6 bases each). CDR3 length: 14 amino acids. Germline CDR1 SGHDT, CDR2 YYEEEE. Between the trimmed V and J ends, which lost 2 bases and 0 bases, there was a span of 9 bases.

The V gene is TRBV5-1, the J gene TRBJ2-3; 15 bases align to TRBD2. The CDR3 extends over 19 amino acids. Trimming removed 3 bases from V and 0 bases from J; junction bases left unmatched: 8. Germline V gene lookup returns CDR1 SGHRS and CDR2 YFSETQ. The CDR3, as DNA: TGCGCCAGCAGCTCAGGACTAGCGGGGGGGCGTGAGAGCACAGATACGCAGTATTTT. Protein sequence: CASSSGLAGGRESTDTQYF.

The chain recombines TRBV4-3 with TRBJ2-5, with D possibly matching TRBD2 (7 bases). Germline CDR1 is LGHNA and CDR2 is YSLEER. The V end was cut by 1 base, the J end by 5 bases, with 11 bases between. The CDR3 runs to 14 residues. Written as DNA, the CDR3 is TGCGCCAGCAGCCAAGGGGGGGGCGAGGAGACCCAGTACTTC. It specifies CASSQGGGEETQYF.

This clone came up a few times. This chain connects TRBV9 to TRBJ1-1; no reliable D call. This CDR3 comprises 15 residues. The germline gives CDR1 SGDLS, CDR2 YYNGEE. Deletions cut 0 bases from V and 5 bases from J, with 14 bases between. CDR3 protein: CASSVGRPDVTEAFF. The CDR3 nucleotides read TGTGCCAGCAGCGTAGGGAGGCCGGACGTTACTGAAGCTTTCTTT.

This sequence joins TRBV6-5 and TRBJ1-6; 7 bases agree with TRBD1. This CDR3 spans 15 amino acids. Germline CDR1 is MNHEY and CDR2 is SVGAGI. The ends lost 2 bases at V and 7 bases at J; junction bases unmatched: 5. The CDR3 region is CASSYRRQGNSPLHF. The DNA of the CDR3 is TGTGCCAGCAGTTACAGGCGACAGGGAAATTCACCCCTCCACTTT.

V and J are TRBV30 and TRBJ1-2; D not certain. The germline V gene encodes CDR1 GTSNPN and CDR2 SVGIG (reference sequence). The CDR3 has 14 residues. The V end was cut by 3 bases, the J end by 2 bases, with 13 bases between. As DNA, the CDR3 is TGTGCCTGGAGGTCGTGGGCGGCGAACTATGGCTACACCTTC. Protein product: CAWRSWAANYGYTF.

The chain uses TRBV2 and TRBJ2-3, with a weak D call TRBD2 (7 bases). The V end lost 7 bases, the J end lost 0 bases, and 17 bases lay between the germline ends. CDR1 SNHLY and CDR2 FYNNEI come from the germline V gene. The CDR3 consists of 16 residues. The CDR3 here is CASTPWGGLSTDTQYF. CDR3 nucleotide sequence: TGTGCCAGCACCCCATGGGGGGGCCTAAGCACAGATACGCAGTATTTT.

The CDR3 sequence: CASSLVGTASKNIQYF. As DNA, the CDR3 is TGTGCCAGCAGCTTAGTGGGTACGGCCTCTAAAAACATTCAGTACTTC. The genes are TRBV7-2 and TRBJ2-4, with D hard to call. CDR1 and CDR2 (germline): SGHTA, FQGNSA. The CDR3 is 16 residues long. Trimming removed 1 base at V and 4 bases at J, with 14 bases between.

This clone was found a few times. This chain joins TRBV4-3 and TRBJ1-6; weak D call: TRBD1 (5 bases). Trimming removed 0 bases from V and 5 bases from J, with 5 bases in between. Per germline, CDR1 LGHNA and CDR2 YSLEER. This CDR3 has 14 amino acids. The CDR3 bases are TGCGCCAGCAGCCAAGAACAGGATAATTCACCCCTCCACTTT. Translated: CASSQEQDNSPLHF.

This chain links TRBV27 with TRBJ1-2; the D is unclear. The V gene's germline CDR1 is MNHEY and CDR2 SMNVEV (reference sequence). CDR3 length: 15 amino acids. Trimming took off 6 bases at V and 3 bases at J, with 17 bases between the two ends. CDR3 nucleotide sequence: TGTGCCAGCAGACCCGGGTTTACATCGTACTATGGCTACACCTTC. Residues: CASRPGFTSYYGYTF.

This chain connects TRBV7-2 to TRBJ2-1; 12 bases are shared with TRBD2. Trimming cost V 4 bases and J 0 bases; bases outside gene matches: 4. Germline V gene data show CDR1 as SGHTA and CDR2 as FQGNSA. The CDR3 has 17 residues. In DNA, the CDR3 is TGTGCCAGCAGCTCGGGACTAGCGGGTAGCTCCTACAATGAGCAGTTCTTC. Encoded protein: CASSSGLAGSSYNEQFF.

The genes are TRBV30 and TRBJ1-2; no definite D call. The CDR3 length is 13 residues. V lost 0 bases and J lost 4, with 9 bases in between. Germline-derived CDR1 and CDR2 are GTSNPN and SVGIG (reference sequence). The CDR3 bases are TGTGCCTGGAGTGTACAATCAACCTATGGCTACACCTTC. Protein: CAWSVQSTYGYTF.

This clone was seen more than once but under ten times. V is TRBV30 and J is TRBJ1-6; no definite D call. The V gene's germline CDR1 is GTSNPN and CDR2 SVGIG (reference sequence). This CDR3 spans 14 amino acids. V was shortened by 0 bases and J by 10 bases, with 13 bases between the two germline ends. The chain's CDR3 is CAWSVPAQHSPLHF. The DNA for the CDR3 is TGTGCCTGGAGTGTTCCGGCCCAACACTCACCCCTCCACTTT.

J is TRBJ2-7 and V is TRBV11-2; D call uncertain. CDR1 and CDR2 (germline): SGHAT, FQNNGV. This CDR3 has 12 amino acids. V lost 1 base and J 6 bases, leaving 7 bases between the germline ends. The CDR3 DNA is TGTGCCAGCAGCTTAGCACCGACCGAGCAGTACTTC. Protein: CASSLAPTEQYF.

V and J are TRBV5-4 and TRBJ1-2, with a possible D match to TRBD1 (6 bases). V lost 3 bases, J lost 2 bases, and 20 bases lay in between. This CDR3 is built from 17 residues. The germline gives CDR1 SGHNT, CDR2 YYREEE (reference sequence). The CDR3, as DNA: TGTGCCAGCAGCTCTGTTTCGACAGGCTTTATGAACTATGGCTACACCTTC. It specifies CASSSVSTGFMNYGYTF. The variable domain in full, with the rest retrieved from reference TRBV5-4 and TRBJ1-2, is ETGVTQSPTHLIKTRGQQVTLRCSSQSGHNTVSWYQQALGQGPQFIFQYYREEENGRGNFPPRFSGLQFPNYSSELNVNALELDDSALYLCASSSVSTGFMNYGYTFGSGTRLTVV.

This clone was seen a few times. CDR3 DNA sequence: TGTGCCAGCTCACCACTCGGGCAGGGAGGCACCGGGGAGCTGTTTTTT. Translated, it gives CASSPLGQGGTGELFF. V gene TRBV18 combines with J gene TRBJ2-2; the D gene is possibly TRBD2 (6 bases). V dropped 1 base and J dropped 4 bases, with 13 bases sitting between them. This CDR3 has 16 residues. Per the germline V gene, CDR1 is KGHSH and CDR2 is LQKENI.

The chain is built from TRBV25-1 and TRBJ2-6; tentative D call: TRBD1 (5 bases). This CDR3 has 14 residues. The ends were cut back, 3 bases at V and 2 bases at J, with 5 bases in the middle. Germline CDR1 and CDR2: MGHDK and SYGVNS. CDR3 coding DNA: TGTGCCAGCAGTGACAGGGCTGGGGCCAACGTCCTGACTTTC. Protein product: CASSDRAGANVLTF.

This clone was seen a few times. The J gene is TRBJ2-3, the V gene TRBV7-2; TRBD2 aligns across 8 bases. This CDR3 has 15 residues. CDR1 and CDR2 (germline): SGHTA, FQGNSA. With V trimmed by 5 bases and J by 2 bases, 6 bases remained unmatched. CDR3 coding DNA: TGTGCCAGCAGCCCACGGACTAGCTTCACAGATACGCAGTATTTT. Translating it yields CASSPRTSFTDTQYF.

The CDR3 is CASSESGASTDTQYF. The CDR3 bases are TGTGCCAGCAGTGAATCGGGGGCCAGCACAGATACGCAGTATTTT. The rearrangement uses TRBV25-1 and TRBJ2-3, with D perhaps TRBD1 or TRBD2 (6 bases each). V was clipped by 1 base and J by 0 bases, with 8 bases between them. Germline V gives CDR1 MGHDK, CDR2 SYGVNS. The CDR3 is made up of 15 amino acids. Filled out from reference TRBV25-1 and TRBJ2-3, the complete variable domain reads EADIYQTPRYLVIGTGKKITLECSQTMGHDKMYWYQQDPGMELHLIHYSYGVNSTEKGDLSSESTVSRIRTEHFPLTLESARPSHTSQYLCASSESGASTDTQYFGPGTRLTVL.

This clone has just one count. The J gene is TRBJ2-5, the V gene TRBV27, with 8 nucleotides matching TRBD1. The V gene's germline CDR1 is MNHEY and CDR2 SMNVEV (reference sequence). The J segment lost 1 base and the V segment lost 4 bases, leaving 2 bases of the junction unmatched. The CDR3 runs to 14 residues. As DNA, the CDR3 is TGTGCCAGCAGTTCGACAGGGGCCCAAGAGACCCAGTACTTC. Amino acid sequence: CASSSTGAQETQYF.

This clone has just a few counts. The rearrangement links TRBV29-1 to TRBJ2-7; D unresolved. Trimming cost V 4 bases and J 5 bases, with 12 bases left between them. The CDR3 is 12 residues long. Germline values: CDR1 SQVTM, CDR2 ANQGSEA. Here the CDR3 DNA reads TGCAGCGTTGTAGGTAGCACCCACGAGCAGTACTTC. Translation: CSVVGSTHEQYF.